The sequence of this T cell receptor beta chain was determined in a study of siplizumab effects on memory and regulatory T cells (dated by TCRdb to the late 2010s). As for the study more broadly: The effect of the anti-CD2 antibody siplizumab on alloreactive T-cell subsets was examined in allogeneic mixed lymphocyte reactions constructed from human PBMCs.

Libraries were prepared through the immunoSEQ multiplex PCR assay. Roughly 10^5 TCR templates per sample were assayed on the deep sequencing platform. Genomic DNA extracted from sorted T cells was used for TCRbeta CDR3 sequencing. Per the original workflow: The R programming language was used for clonal analysis of TCRbeta CDR3 data. Alloreactive CD4+ and CD8+ clones were defined by comparing unstimulated samples with post-reaction CFSE-low samples. Regulatory or non-regulatory origin was assigned to alloreactive CD4+ clones by matching of sequences to sorted unstimulated Treg and non-Treg repertoires. TCRdb obtained this table from immuneACCESS and retained in-frame rearrangements with V and J assigned. These tables miss some clones; where compared with another copy, unresolved V genes account for less than half of the shortfall, and the remainder is unexplained. V, J and clone size derive from that table, while D and trimming were established from the DNA sequence. This sample lists over 85,000 clones; roughly 93% were detected once. 5% to 7% of the sample comes from the top ten.

With respect to this clone: Its target antigen remains unknown. No much larger clonotype is one base removed from it; base qualities were not supplied.

TCRbeta CDR3 sequencing was performed on sorted unstimulated T cells and on proliferating T cells recovered from mixed lymphocyte reactions. Fresh whole blood from some ten HLA-typed healthy donors was used as the source from which PBMCs were isolated. CDR1 and CDR2, per the germline V gene, are SGHNT and YENEEA. The junction carries 15 bases between V and J, which are trimmed by 4 bases and 2 bases respectively. CDR3 length: 15 amino acids, cysteine to phenylalanine. The retained sequence is limited to the CDR3, 45 bases, with the frame set at the first base. The study at large found these results: For roughly 75-96% of proliferating CD4+ or CD8+ clones, no naive or memory phenotype could be assigned. Because sequences below about 10^-5 frequency were poorly captured, only a minor fraction of alloreactive clones could be mapped to unstimulated subsets. Unstimulated naive T cells appeared more diverse than memory T cells, and naive cells seemed to contribute substantially to the alloresponse. Among mappable alloreactive CD4+ clones, an average Treg-derived fraction of approximately 73% was observed with siplizumab, compared with 25% to 30% in control reactions. The suppressive function of proliferating Tregs from siplizumab cultures was not functionally confirmed. Siplizumab significantly reduced the cumulative frequency of alloreactive sequences traceable to unstimulated CD4+ memory T cells.

This chain is built from TRBV11-3 and TRBJ2-7, with the D gene possibly TRBD1 or TRBD2, each one fitting 6 bases. The sequence derives from a human donor in good health. The specimen was CD8+ T cells sorted from blood. The CDR3 protein is CASSSRDTEAYEQYF. The DNA sequence follows: TGTGCCAGCAGCTCGCGGGACACCGAAGCCTACGAGCAGTACTTC.